These 7 T cell receptor beta chains were sequenced from one sample in a study of T cells in Graves' hyperthyroidism and ophthalmopathy. Amplification yielded TCR beta CDR3 regions, with RNA transcripts as the source. Primed by the HTBI set, a first-round RT-PCR was run on the TCR CDR3. TCRdb reanalysed the multiplex PCR reads using MiXCR and keeps one entry per CDR3 protein. The data contain around 340,000 distinct CDR3 sequences, over 15% of them seen just once; the ten biggest clones take up 33%. The specimen sequenced was blood. These receptors all come from a man aged 30 to 39 with Graves' hyperthyroidism.

J is TRBJ1-5 and V is TRBV20-1; 9 bases are a match to TRBD1. The CDR3 is 15 residues long. Germline CDR1 DFQATT, CDR2 SNEGSKA (reference sequence). The trim removed 0 bases at V and 5 bases at J, leaving 5 bases unmatched. CDR3: CSARDRDRGDQPQHF. The CDR3 coding sequence is TGCAGTGCTAGAGACCGAGACAGGGGGGATCAGCCCCAGCATTTT.

This clonotype has just one count. The chain uses TRBV6-2 or TRBV6-3 and TRBJ2-5; perhaps TRBD1 as D (6 bases). Trimming removed 9 bases from V and 0 bases from J, with 8 bases in between. The CDR3 totals 12 residues. Germline lookup yields CDR1 MNHEY and CDR2 SVGEGT. The CDR3 DNA reads as TGTGCCAGTACAGGGTACCAAGAGACCCAGTACTTC. The encoded protein is CASTGYQETQYF.

This clonotype was seen only a few times. The chain carries TRBV7-9 and TRBJ1-1; tentative D call: TRBD1 (6 bases). Per germline, CDR1 SEHNR and CDR2 FQNEAQ (reference sequence). Trimming stripped 7 bases from V and 6 bases from J, with 15 bases between. This CDR3 contains 13 residues. In DNA, the CDR3 is TGTGCCAGCACCCGAACAGGGTCATCTGAAGCTTTCTTT. Translating gives CASTRTGSSEAFF.

This clonotype was counted between two and nine times. The CDR3 DNA follows: TGTGCCACCAGTGATTCACGACAGGGCTTAGGCACAGATACGCAGTATTTT. It codes for CATSDSRQGLGTDTQYF. The rearrangement links TRBV24-1 to TRBJ2-3, with 7 positions matching TRBD1. J gave up 1 base and V 2 bases, and 8 bases lay outside the gene matches. The CDR3 sequence is 17 residues long. CDR1 KGHDR and CDR2 SFDVKD come from the germline V gene.

This clonotype was seen at least ten times. V and J are TRBV3-1 and TRBJ2-2; 13 bases are a match to TRBD2. Germline CDR1 LGHDT, CDR2 YNNKEL (reference sequence). The CDR3 spans 16 residues. The V gene end was trimmed by 4 bases and the J gene end by 4 bases; junction bases not matched to a gene: 3. The CDR3 loop is CASSPRLAGGTGELFF. The CDR3 DNA follows: TGTGCCAGCAGCCCGCGACTAGCGGGAGGCACCGGGGAGCTGTTTTTT.

Many counts were recorded for this clonotype. The chain employs TRBV28 and TRBJ2-1, with 10 bases matching TRBD2. The germline CDR1 and CDR2 sequences are MDHEN and SYDVKM. The CDR3 is 16 amino acids. J was trimmed by 4 bases and V by 3 bases; bases with no gene match: 6. CDR3 amino acids: CASSFSSGRKYNEQFF. The DNA of the CDR3 is TGTGCCAGCAGTTTCTCTAGCGGGAGAAAATACAATGAGCAGTTCTTC.

This rearrangement joins TRBV3-1 to TRBJ2-7; no clear D gene. Trimming removed 3 bases from V and 4 bases from J, with 7 bases in between. This CDR3 comprises 12 residues. CDR1 LGHDT and CDR2 YNNKEL come from the germline V gene (reference sequence). CDR3: CASSHASYEQYF. CDR3 sequence (DNA): TGTGCCAGCAGCCATGCCTCTTACGAGCAGTACTTC.